Only a few counts were recorded for the clone carrying this TCR beta chain. Its antigen remains unknown. With a J-beta primer mix and a sample-barcoded 5' primer, a second PCR ran about 7 to 12 cycles. TCRdb processed the 5' RACE reads anew with MiXCR; each CDR3 protein has one entry. The sample lists about 1.8 million distinct CDR3 sequences; roughly 49% were seen once. This sample is drawn from a study of blood T cells in healthy people across ages. Study results and limitations: Per million T cells, TCR beta diversity dropped about linearly as age rose.

Per germline, CDR1 SGHAT and CDR2 FQNNGV. The V end was cut by 2 bases, the J end by 6 bases, with 8 bases between. The CDR3 has 13 residues. The chain employs TRBV11-2 and TRBJ1-5; D is undetermined. The source material was blood. The TCR was taken from a woman in her 40s in good health. The DNA of the CDR3 is TGTGCCAGCAGCTTAATAGCGGGTCAGCCCCAGCATTTT. Amino acids: CASSLIAGQPQHF.